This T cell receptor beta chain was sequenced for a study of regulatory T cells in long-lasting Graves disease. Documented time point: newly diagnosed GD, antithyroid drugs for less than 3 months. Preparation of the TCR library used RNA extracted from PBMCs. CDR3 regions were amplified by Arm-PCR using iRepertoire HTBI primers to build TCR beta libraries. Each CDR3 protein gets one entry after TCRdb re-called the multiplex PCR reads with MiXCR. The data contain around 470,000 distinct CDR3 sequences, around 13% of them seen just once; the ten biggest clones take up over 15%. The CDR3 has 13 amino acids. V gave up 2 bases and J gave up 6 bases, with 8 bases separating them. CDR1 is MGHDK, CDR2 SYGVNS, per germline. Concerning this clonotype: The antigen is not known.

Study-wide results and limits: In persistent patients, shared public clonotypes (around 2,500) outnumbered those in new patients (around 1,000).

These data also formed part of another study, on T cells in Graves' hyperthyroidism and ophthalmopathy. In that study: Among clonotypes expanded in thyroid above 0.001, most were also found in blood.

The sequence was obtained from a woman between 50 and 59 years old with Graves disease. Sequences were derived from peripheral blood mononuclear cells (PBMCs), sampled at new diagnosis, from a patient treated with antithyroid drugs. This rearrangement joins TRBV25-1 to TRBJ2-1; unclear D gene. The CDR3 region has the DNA TGTGCCAGCAGTGAAGGTTGGGGCAATGAGCAGTTCTTC. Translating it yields CASSEGWGNEQFF. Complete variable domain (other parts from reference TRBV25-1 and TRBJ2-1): EADIYQTPRYLVIGTGKKITLECSQTMGHDKMYWYQQDPGMELHLIHYSYGVNSTEKGDLSSESTVSRIRTEHFPLTLESARPSHTSQYLCASSEGWGNEQFFGPGTRLTVL.